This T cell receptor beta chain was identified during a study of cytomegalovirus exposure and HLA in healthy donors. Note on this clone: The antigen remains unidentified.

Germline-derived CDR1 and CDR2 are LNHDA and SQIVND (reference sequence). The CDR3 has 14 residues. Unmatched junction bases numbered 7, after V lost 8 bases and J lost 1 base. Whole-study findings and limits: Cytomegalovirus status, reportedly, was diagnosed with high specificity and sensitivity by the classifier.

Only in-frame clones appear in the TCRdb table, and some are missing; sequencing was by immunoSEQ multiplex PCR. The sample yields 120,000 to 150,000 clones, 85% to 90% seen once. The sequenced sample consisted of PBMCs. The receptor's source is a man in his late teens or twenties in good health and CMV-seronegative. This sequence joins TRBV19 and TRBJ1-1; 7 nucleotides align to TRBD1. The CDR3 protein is CASQKGQPNTEAFF. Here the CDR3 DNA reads TGTGCCAGTCAAAAGGGACAGCCGAACACTGAAGCTTTCTTT.